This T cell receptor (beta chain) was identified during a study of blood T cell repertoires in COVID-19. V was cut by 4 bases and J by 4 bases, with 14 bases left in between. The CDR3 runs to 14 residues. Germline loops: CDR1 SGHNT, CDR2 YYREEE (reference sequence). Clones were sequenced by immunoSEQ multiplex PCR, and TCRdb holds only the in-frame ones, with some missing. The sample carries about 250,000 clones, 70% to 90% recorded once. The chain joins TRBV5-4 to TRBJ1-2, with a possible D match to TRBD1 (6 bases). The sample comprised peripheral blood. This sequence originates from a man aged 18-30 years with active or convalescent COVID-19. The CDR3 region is CASSIGQQTYGYTF. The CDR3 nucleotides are TGTGCCAGCAGCATCGGACAGCAAACCTATGGCTACACCTTC.